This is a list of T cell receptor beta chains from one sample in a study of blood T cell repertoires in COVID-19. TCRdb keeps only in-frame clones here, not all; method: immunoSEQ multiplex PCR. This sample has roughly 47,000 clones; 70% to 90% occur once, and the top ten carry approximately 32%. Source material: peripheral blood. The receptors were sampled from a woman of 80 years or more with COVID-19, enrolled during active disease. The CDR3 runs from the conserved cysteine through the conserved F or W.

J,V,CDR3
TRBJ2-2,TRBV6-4,CASSPNGVESGELFF
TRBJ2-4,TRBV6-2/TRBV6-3,CASSSDRAPNIQYF
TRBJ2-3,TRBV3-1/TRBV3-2,CATSPQGGTDTQYF
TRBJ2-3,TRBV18,CASSLGADGRTDTQYF
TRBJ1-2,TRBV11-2,CASSSAGGINGYTF
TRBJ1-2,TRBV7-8,CASRGQGWGYTF
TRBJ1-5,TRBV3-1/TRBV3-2,CASANGGTNQPQHF
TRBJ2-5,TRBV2,CASSDSGRVGETQYF
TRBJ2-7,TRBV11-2,CASSFSGGSTYEQYF
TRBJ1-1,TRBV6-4,CASSVPRTGDCITEAFF
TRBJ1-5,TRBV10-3,CAISDRQPPTRGQPQHF
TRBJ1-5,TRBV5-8,CASSSELVNQPQHF
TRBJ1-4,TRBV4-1,CASSQAPSGVNEKLFF
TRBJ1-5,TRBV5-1,CASSSGQGGNQPQHF
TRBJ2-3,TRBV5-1,CASSLVPGGRGDTQYF
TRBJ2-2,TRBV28,CASSRLKAGTTGELFF
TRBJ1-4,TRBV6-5,CASRDTGGTNEKLFF
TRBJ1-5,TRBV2,CASSDGGAWQPQHF
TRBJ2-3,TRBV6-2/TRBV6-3,CASSFFGPWTSTDTQYF
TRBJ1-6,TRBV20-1,CSASWDGRGRYNSPLHF
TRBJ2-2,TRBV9,CASSAQTSGRTGELFF
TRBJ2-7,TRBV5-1,CASRPATGSTYEQYF
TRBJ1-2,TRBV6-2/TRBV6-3,CASSYRRTHGYTF
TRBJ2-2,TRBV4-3,CASSQGVVGTGVVGELFF
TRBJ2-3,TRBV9,CASSTHGLAGITDTQYF
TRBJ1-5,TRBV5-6,CASSSGTVSNQPQHF
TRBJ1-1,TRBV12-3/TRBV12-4,CASSFQGATEAFF
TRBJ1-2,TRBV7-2,CASSSDPGQLNYGYTF
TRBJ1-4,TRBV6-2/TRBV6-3,CASSPDRSHEKLFF
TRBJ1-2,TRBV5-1,CASSTETGRNYGYTF
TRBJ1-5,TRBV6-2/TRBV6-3,CASSSMDRNQPQHF
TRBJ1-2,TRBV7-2,CASSESGQAIYGYTF
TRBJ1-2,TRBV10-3,CAIRQTDTNYGYTF
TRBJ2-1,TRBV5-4,CASTGGSSSYNEQFF
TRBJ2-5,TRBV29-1,CSVYLGAETQYF
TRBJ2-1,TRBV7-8,CASGQTGGLYNEQFF
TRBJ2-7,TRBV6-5,CASSSPRGHYEQYF
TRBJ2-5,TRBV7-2,CASSSRTSGAIQETQYF
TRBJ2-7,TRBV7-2,CASSLAGRAGGGYEQYF
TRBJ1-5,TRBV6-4,CASSETPNQPQHF
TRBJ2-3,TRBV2,CASKGQGRSDTQYF
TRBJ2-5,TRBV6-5,CASSWGGQGETQYF
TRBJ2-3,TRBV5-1,CASSLPGGQQGTDTQYF
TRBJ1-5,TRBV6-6,CASSSGQGLYNQPQHF
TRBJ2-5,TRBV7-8,CASSHGLAGVGWETQYF
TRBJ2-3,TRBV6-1,CASSESQGTSGKRDTQYF
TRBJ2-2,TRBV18,CASSPQTGLNTGELFF
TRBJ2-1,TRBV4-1,CASSQDDSLGTYNEQFF
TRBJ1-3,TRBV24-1,CATSDPGTGGRNTIYF
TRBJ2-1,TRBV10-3,CAISDSREAYNEQFF
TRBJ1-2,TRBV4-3,CASSQDLVRGYGYTF
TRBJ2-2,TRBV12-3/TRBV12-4,CASSGRGGELFF
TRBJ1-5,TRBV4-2,CASSQDYRGNQPQHF
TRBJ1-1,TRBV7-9,CASSRQSRDTEAFF
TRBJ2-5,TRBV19,CASSTGTGGKGETQYF
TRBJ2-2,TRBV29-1,CSVSVRDTGELFF
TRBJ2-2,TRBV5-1,CASSWDRASTGELFF
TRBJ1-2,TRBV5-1,CASSPWASDGYTF
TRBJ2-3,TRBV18,CASSQTSGTEYTQYF
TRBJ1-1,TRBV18,CASSRGPGSGTEAFF